The rows below give T cell receptor beta chains drawn from one sample of a study of blood T cells in healthy people across ages. TCRdb redid the calling of the 5' RACE reads with MiXCR, one entry per CDR3 protein. Of under 2,000,000 distinct CDR3 sequences in the sample, around half were seen once. The material sequenced was blood. These TCRs come from a woman between 35 and 50 years old in good health. Both conserved end residues are part of each CDR3. D genes are given only for firm matches. Clone size is given for some rows only: seen once, a few or many times, or a class if the clone is expanded.

d_gene,v_gene,abundance,j_gene,CDR3nt,CDR3aa
NA,TRBV5-1,NA,TRBJ2-1,TGCGCCAGCAGCTGGAAGGACCCGGGGAACAATGAGCAGTTCTTC,CASSWKDPGNNEQFF
NA,TRBV15,NA,TRBJ1-1,TGTGCCACTCAACCGGGGTACAGGAACACTGAAGCTTTCTTT,CATQPGYRNTEAFF
NA,TRBV5-1,NA,TRBJ2-3,TGCGCCAGCAGCCTGGCACTGGGACCCAACACAGATACGCAGTATTTT,CASSLALGPNTDTQYF
TRBD1,TRBV4-3,NA,TRBJ1-2,TGCGCCAGCAGCCAGTATTCCGGGGCAGGGACAGATTTTGGCTATGGCTACACCTTC,CASSQYSGAGTDFGYGYTF
NA,TRBV4-2,few,TRBJ1-2,TGTGCCAGCAGCCAAGATGGTAGGGGTGGCTACACCTTC,CASSQDGRGGYTF
NA,TRBV4-1,NA,TRBJ1-5,TGCGCCAGCAGCCAAGAGATTCTGAGCAATCAGCCCCAGCATTTT,CASSQEILSNQPQHF
TRBD1,TRBV5-1,NA,TRBJ2-2,TGCGCCAGCAGCTGGACCGGGACAGGGGGCACCGGGGAGCTGTTTTTT,CASSWTGTGGTGELFF
NA,TRBV7-9,NA,TRBJ2-1,TGTGCCAGCAGCCCCGGCGAGGGGGGTCGGAATGAGCAGTTCTTC,CASSPGEGGRNEQFF
TRBD2,TRBV4-2,NA,TRBJ2-3,TGTGCCAGCAGCCCTAACCTTGCTAGCGGGGCTAGCACAGATACGCAGTATTTT,CASSPNLASGASTDTQYF
NA,TRBV29-1,NA,TRBJ1-2,TGCAGCGTTGTAGCAAGTAACTATGGCTACACCTTC,CSVVASNYGYTF
NA,TRBV28,few,TRBJ2-1,TGTGCCAGCACCGAAAGGGCGGGCAATGAGCAGTTCTTC,CASTERAGNEQFF
TRBD2,TRBV6-2/TRBV6-3,few,TRBJ2-5,TGTGCCAGCAAGTCCAGCGGGGCCCTAGAGACCCAGTACTTC,CASKSSGALETQYF
NA,TRBV7-3,NA,TRBJ1-1,TGTGCCAGCAGCTTAATGGGCGGGGAAGCTTTCTTT,CASSLMGGEAFF
NA,TRBV4-3,NA,TRBJ2-1,TGCGCCAGCAGCCAAGATAGGCGGTCAGGGGGGGATGAGCAGTTCTTC,CASSQDRRSGGDEQFF
NA,TRBV3-1,NA,TRBJ1-2,TGTGCCAGCAGCCAAGTGGTAGGACCCTATGGCTACACCTTC,CASSQVVGPYGYTF
TRBD1,TRBV27,NA,TRBJ1-1,TGTGCCAGCAGTTTCGCCGGGACAGCGAACACTGAAGCTTTCTTT,CASSFAGTANTEAFF
NA,TRBV20-1,few,TRBJ2-7,TGCAGTGCTAGCCTGAGGTTCTACGAGCAGTACTTC,CSASLRFYEQYF
TRBD2,TRBV3-1,NA,TRBJ2-3,TGTGCCAGCAGCCAAACAGCGGGGGGGTTGTCCGATACGCAGTATTTT,CASSQTAGGLSDTQYF
TRBD1,TRBV13,NA,TRBJ2-6,TGTGCCAGCGGCTTCCGACAGGGACAACGCTCTGGGGCCAACGTCCTGACTTTC,CASGFRQGQRSGANVLTF
TRBD1,TRBV6-6,NA,TRBJ2-7,TGTGCCAGCAGCAAGGGGGACAGGAGCCCTCCCTCCTACGAGCAGTACTTC,CASSKGDRSPPSYEQYF
NA,TRBV12-3/TRBV12-4,few,TRBJ2-7,TGTGCCAGCAGAAAAACAGGGTGGGGCGAGCAGTACTTC,CASRKTGWGEQYF
NA,TRBV20-1,many,TRBJ1-5,TGCAGTGCTAGAGCGGATAGCAATCAGCCCCAGCATTTT,CSARADSNQPQHF
NA,TRBV7-2,few,TRBJ1-2,TGTGCCAGCAGCTTAGTGAGGATTAACTATGGCTACACCTTC,CASSLVRINYGYTF
NA,TRBV20-1,NA,TRBJ1-5,TGCAGTGCTTCGTCAATATCAGGTGGGAATCAGCCCCAGCATTTT,CSASSISGGNQPQHF
NA,TRBV20-1,NA,TRBJ2-7,TGCAGTGCTAGAGATCGGAACAGCAAATTCTACGAGCAGTACTTC,CSARDRNSKFYEQYF